The 30 T cell receptor beta chains in this list originate from one sample, sequenced in a study of T cells in Graves' hyperthyroidism and ophthalmopathy. Researchers amplified the TCR beta CDR3 regions from RNA transcripts. First-round RT-PCR targeting the TCR CDR3 was performed with the HTBI primer set. One entry per CDR3 protein, called by TCRdb with MiXCR from the multiplex PCR reads. The sample lists 500,000 to 800,000 distinct CDR3 sequences, around 15% occurring once. The material sequenced was blood. Every receptor here comes from a woman between 50 and 59 years old with Graves' ophthalmopathy.

The chain has TRBV15 and TRBJ1-1; 8 bases fit TRBD1. CDR3 length equals 14 residues. CDR1 and CDR2 (germline): LNHNV, YYDKDF (reference sequence). After removal of 9 bases from V and 3 bases from J, the junction contained 9 bases not matched to a gene. The CDR3 region is CATTRGLEYTEAFF. In DNA, the CDR3 is TGTGCCACTACCAGGGGGCTTGAATACACTGAAGCTTTCTTT.

This clonotype was recorded many times. The rearrangement joins TRBV5-1 to TRBJ2-3, with TRBD2 matching 10 bases. Germline lookup yields CDR1 SGHRS and CDR2 YFSETQ. After removal of 8 bases from V and 3 bases from J, the junction contained 6 bases not matched to a gene. CDR3 length: 14 residues. CDR3 DNA sequence: TGCGCCAGTAGCGGGAGGACGGGAACAGATACGCAGTATTTT. It yields the protein CASSGRTGTDTQYF.

This clonotype was counted many times. The chain links TRBV12-3 or TRBV12-4 to TRBJ2-7; D is undetermined. V lost 8 bases and J 0 bases, leaving 11 bases between the germline ends. This CDR3 contains 13 residues. CDR3: CASGPELSYEQYF. DNA of the CDR3: TGTGCCAGCGGCCCGGAGCTCTCCTACGAGCAGTACTTC.

The rearrangement links TRBV7-2 to TRBJ2-1; TRBD2 matches 12 bases. This CDR3 comprises 16 residues. The germline V gene has CDR1 SGHTA and CDR2 FQGNSA. Trimming cost V 5 bases and J 9 bases; bases outside gene matches: 11. The CDR3, as DNA: TGTGCCAGCAGCAGACGACTAGCGGGAGAGGTCGGTGAGCAGTTCTTC. This encodes CASSRRLAGEVGEQFF.

This clonotype was picked up many times. V usage is TRBV29-1 and J usage is TRBJ2-7; maybe TRBD1 (7 bases). Germline values: CDR1 SQVTM, CDR2 ANQGSEA. V was clipped by 0 bases and J by 4 bases, with 19 bases between them. This CDR3 region has 16 residues. The CDR3 DNA reads as TGCAGCGTTGAAGAAGGGCCTCTGACAGGGAGGTACGAGCAGTACTTC. Amino acid sequence: CSVEEGPLTGRYEQYF.

This clonotype was counted many times. This chain uses TRBV11-1 with TRBJ2-2; 7 bases map to TRBD2. The germline V gene has CDR1 SGHAT and CDR2 FQDESV (reference sequence). The CDR3 has 17 residues. The V segment lost 5 bases and the J segment 2 bases; nucleotides outside the gene matches: 11. The CDR3 sequence is CASSRPTSTINTGELFF. The CDR3 DNA reads TGTGCCAGCAGCCGCCCGACTAGCACCATTAACACCGGGGAGCTGTTTTTT. Together with reference TRBV11-1 and TRBJ2-2, the CDR3 gives the full variable domain: EAEVAQSPRYKITEKSQAVAFWCDPISGHATLYWYRQILGQGPELLVQFQDESVVDDSQLPKDRFSAERLKGVDSTLKIQPAELGDSAMYLCASSRPTSTINTGELFFGEGSRLTVL.

On this clonotype itself: This clone may be a read error of a much larger clone one base away. The chain recombines TRBV20-1 with TRBJ2-5, with 7 bases identical to TRBD1. The V segment lost 1 base and the J segment 3 bases; nucleotides outside the gene matches: 20. CDR3 size: 19 residues. The V gene's germline CDR1 is DFQATT and CDR2 SNEGSKA (reference sequence). The CDR3 nucleotides are TGCAGTGCTAGAGCAGTCCCTGGGTCGGGACAGCAGGGGGAAGAGACCCAGTACTTC. Translated, it gives CSARAVPGSGQQGEETQYF.

This clonotype was found many times. The chain is built from TRBV6-6 and TRBJ2-5, with D perhaps matching TRBD1 or TRBD2 (5 bases each). Germline V gene data show CDR1 as MNHNY and CDR2 as SVGAGI (reference sequence). The CDR3 sequence is 16 residues long. The V and J ends lost 2 bases and 5 bases respectively, with 18 bases between them. The CDR3 here is CASSYHHGGVVETQYF. CDR3 DNA sequence: TGTGCCAGCAGTTACCACCATGGGGGAGTGGTTGAGACCCAGTACTTC.

The table lists this clonotype with many counts. This chain uses TRBV29-1 with TRBJ1-3; D remains unclear. CDR1 and CDR2 (germline): SQVTM, ANQGSEA. The CDR3 totals 14 residues. Trimming shortened V by 3 bases and J by 2 bases, and 11 bases separated the two germline ends. The CDR3 region has the DNA TGCAGCGTTGAGGGCAGGCGCACTGGAAACACCATATATTTT. As protein: CSVEGRRTGNTIYF.

The rearrangement joins TRBV30 to TRBJ2-1; 10 nucleotides match TRBD1. Germline values: CDR1 GTSNPN, CDR2 SVGIG (reference sequence). Germline trimming cut 3 bases from V and 7 bases from J; bases unmatched to any gene: 6. The CDR3 is 14 amino acids. The CDR3 sequence: CAWSLGQGINEQFF. CDR3 DNA sequence: TGTGCCTGGAGCCTGGGACAGGGGATTAATGAGCAGTTCTTC.

This clonotype was detected ten times or more. This chain links TRBV28 with TRBJ2-1, with D maybe TRBD2 (5 bases). The CDR3 spans 15 residues. CDR1 and CDR2 (germline): MDHEN, SYDVKM. Trimming cost V 5 bases and J 9 bases, with 20 bases left between them. CDR3 DNA sequence: TGTGCCAGCAGTGTGTTAGGTCTCCTAGAGGGTGAGCAGTTCTTC. This encodes CASSVLGLLEGEQFF.

This clonotype was counted a few times. This chain joins TRBV6-1 and TRBJ1-4; D remains ambiguous. The CDR3 has 13 residues. Germline V gene lookup returns CDR1 MNHNS and CDR2 SASEGT. Trimming took off 5 bases at V and 7 bases at J, with 11 bases between the two ends. The CDR3 loop is CASSNWGTEKLFF. CDR3 nucleotide sequence: TGTGCCAGCAGTAATTGGGGAACTGAAAAACTGTTTTTT.

At least ten counts were recorded for this clonotype. The chain has TRBV11-2 and TRBJ2-7; the D gene is possibly TRBD1 (5 bases). The CDR3 contains 14 residues. Germline V gene data show CDR1 as SGHAT and CDR2 as FQNNGV. Trimming took off 6 bases at V and 6 bases at J, with 18 bases between the two ends. In DNA form, the CDR3 reads TGTGCCAGCAGGCCTGGGGCCTTAAGGGTCGAGCAGTACTTC. Amino acid sequence: CASRPGALRVEQYF.

This clonotype was picked up many times. The J gene is TRBJ2-1, the V gene TRBV7-3, with TRBD2 as a possible D gene (6 bases). This CDR3 has 16 amino acids. V was trimmed by 5 bases and J by 5 bases, leaving 19 bases between them. CDR1 is SGHTA and CDR2 is FQGTGA in the germline V gene. CDR3 nucleotide sequence: TGTGCCAGCAGCCCCTCGACTAGAAGGAATCACAATGAGCAGTTCTTC. Translation gives CASSPSTRRNHNEQFF.

This clonotype occurred many times. The chain has TRBV27 and TRBJ1-1; tentative D call: TRBD1 (5 bases). The CDR3 is 14 amino acids. Germline CDR1 and CDR2: MNHEY and SMNVEV (reference sequence). The V end lost 4 bases, the J end lost 8 bases, and 17 bases lay between the germline ends. DNA of the CDR3: TGTGCCAGCAGTTCGCGAGGACAAAAGCTCGAAGCTTTCTTT. Translation gives CASSSRGQKLEAFF.

The rearrangement joins TRBV6-1 to TRBJ2-7; 8 bases are a match to TRBD2. Germline CDR1 and CDR2: MNHNS and SASEGT. Trimming removed 1 base from V and 2 bases from J; junction bases left unmatched: 7. This CDR3 is built from 16 residues. The CDR3 loop is CASSEEFGAGAYEQYF. The DNA of the CDR3 is TGTGCCAGCAGTGAAGAGTTCGGAGCGGGGGCCTACGAGCAGTACTTC.

This clonotype showed up many times. The chain is built from TRBV7-9 and TRBJ2-3; a weak D match, TRBD1 (6 bases). The CDR3 spans 17 residues. Germline CDR1 is SEHNR and CDR2 is FQNEAQ (reference sequence). Trimming left V 6 bases short and J 1 base short, with 20 bases between. The CDR3 loop is CASSNAGTLGGTDTQYF. CDR3 bases: TGTGCCAGCAGTAACGCCGGGACACTCGGGGGCACAGATACGCAGTATTTT.

This clonotype has ten or more counts. This chain joins TRBV28 and TRBJ2-3; 10 bases map to TRBD1. Trimming took 8 bases from V and 7 from J; bases not matched to a gene: 9. CDR1 and CDR2 from the germline V gene are MDHEN and SYDVKM. This CDR3 is 14 amino acids long. CDR3 residues: CASGQGDHRNTQYF. Here the CDR3 DNA reads TGTGCCAGCGGACAGGGGGACCACAGGAATACGCAGTATTTT.

There are many counts of this clonotype. V is TRBV20-1 and J is TRBJ2-7, with D perhaps matching TRBD2 (5 bases). V lost 6 bases to trimming and J lost 3 bases, with 18 bases between them. The germline CDR1 and CDR2 sequences are DFQATT and SNEGSKA (reference sequence). The CDR3 covers 14 residues. In nucleotides, the CDR3 is TGCAGTGCCACCAAGGACGGAGGAGACTACGAGCAGTACTTC. Translated, it gives CSATKDGGDYEQYF.

This clonotype was found once. J is TRBJ1-2 and V is TRBV7-2; no reliable D call. The CDR3 runs 14 residues. The ends were cut back, 8 bases at V and 6 bases at J, with 19 bases in the middle. Germline V CDR1 and CDR2: SGHTA, FQGNSA. This chain's CDR3 is CASAAGRQDDGYTF. CDR3 in DNA: TGTGCCAGCGCCGCCGGACGGCAAGATGATGGCTACACCTTC.

Comment on this clonotype: A much more abundant neighbour one base away suggests this may be a read error. V and J are TRBV18 and TRBJ2-3, with D unresolved. The CDR3 has 13 amino acids. CDR1 is KGHSH and CDR2 is LQKENI in the germline V gene. CDR3 region: CAGSPRLDDTQYF. The CDR3, as DNA: TGTGCCGGCTCACCAAGACTGGATGATACGCAGTATTTT.

This clonotype was seen at least ten times. The rearrangement links TRBV11-3 to TRBJ2-1, with 12 bases identical to TRBD2. This CDR3 region has 16 residues. V trimming: 3 bases; J trimming: 7 bases; junction bases outside the gene matches: 7. The germline CDR1 and CDR2 sequences are SGHNT and YENEEA. This CDR3 reads CASSLILAGGPNEQFF. CDR3 DNA: TGTGCCAGCAGCTTGATACTAGCGGGAGGCCCAAATGAGCAGTTCTTC.

There are many counts of this clonotype. The chain has TRBV24-1 and TRBJ2-3; 12 bases align to TRBD2. CDR1 and CDR2 from the germline V gene are KGHDR and SFDVKD. V dropped 3 bases and J dropped 0; count of bases not matched to a gene: 0. This CDR3 has 16 amino acids. The CDR3 here is CATSDGLAGSTDTQYF. CDR3 nucleotides: TGTGCCACCAGTGATGGACTAGCGGGAAGCACAGATACGCAGTATTTT.

Many counts were recorded for this clonotype. The chain joins TRBV2 to TRBJ1-5; 8 bases are a match to TRBD1. Germline values: CDR1 SNHLY, CDR2 FYNNEI. V trimming: 7 bases; J trimming: 7 bases; junction bases outside the gene matches: 6. CDR3 length: 13 residues. CDR3 sequence (DNA): TGTGCCAGCAACGGACAGGGACCCCAGCCCCAGCATTTT. It translates to CASNGQGPQPQHF. The complete variable domain, with remaining parts taken from reference TRBV2 and TRBJ1-5, reads EPEVTQTPSHQVTQMGQEVILRCVPISNHLYFYWYRQILGQKVEFLVSFYNNEISEKSEIFDDQFSVERPDGSNFTLKIRSTKLEDSAMYFCASNGQGPQPQHFGDGTRLSIL.

This clonotype turned up a few times. Relative to the germline gene, one junction end is altered; a read error may explain this. This rearrangement joins TRBV12-3 or TRBV12-4 to TRBJ2-1; 12 bases map to TRBD2. The CDR3 runs 16 residues. CDR3 nucleotides: TGCGCCAGCAGCCCGCACCCGGGACTAGCGGGCCTGAGGCAGTTCTTC. Protein: CASSPHPGLAGLRQFF.

This clonotype was observed at least ten times. The chain joins TRBV20-1 to TRBJ1-1; D might be TRBD1 (6 bases). The CDR3 has 17 residues. The V end was cut by 4 bases, the J end by 0 bases, with 21 bases between. Germline V gene sequence: CDR1 DFQATT, CDR2 SNEGSKA (reference sequence). CDR3 amino acids: CSAISSGQLVMNTEAFF. In nucleotides, the CDR3 is TGCAGTGCTATCAGCTCCGGACAGCTAGTAATGAACACTGAAGCTTTCTTT.

This clonotype showed up many times. The chain couples TRBV29-1 to TRBJ1-1, with D possibly being TRBD1 (5 bases). Germline V gene sequence: CDR1 SQVTM, CDR2 ANQGSEA. The CDR3 totals 13 residues. The V and J ends lost 1 base and 6 bases respectively, with 12 bases between them. The CDR3 loop reads CSVEVVGTAEAFF. The CDR3, as DNA: TGCAGCGTTGAAGTTGTAGGGACTGCTGAAGCTTTCTTT.

Ten or more counts support this clonotype. This rearrangement joins TRBV30 to TRBJ2-2; TRBD2 matches at 8 bases. Germline CDR1 is GTSNPN and CDR2 is SVGIG (reference sequence). V shed 2 bases and J 4 bases; nucleotides not matched to a gene: 3. This CDR3 region has 14 residues. The CDR3: CAWSRTSFTGELFF. CDR3 nucleotides: TGTGCCTGGAGTCGGACTAGCTTCACCGGGGAGCTGTTTTTT.

The V and J genes are TRBV11-2 and TRBJ2-1; 12 nucleotides match TRBD2. The V segment lost 2 bases and the J segment 4 bases; nucleotides outside the gene matches: 6. The CDR3 length is 17 residues. The germline gives CDR1 SGHAT, CDR2 FQNNGV. DNA of the CDR3: TGTGCCAGCAGCTTAAGGCGGACTAGCGGGATGTACAATGAGCAGTTCTTC. Translation gives CASSLRRTSGMYNEQFF.

This clonotype was counted at least ten times. The gene calls are TRBV28 and TRBJ2-2, with 10 bases fitting TRBD2. The V segment lost 3 bases and the J segment 5 bases; nucleotides outside the gene matches: 9. Per germline, CDR1 MDHEN and CDR2 SYDVKM. The CDR3 contains 17 residues. CDR3 nucleotides: TGTGCCAGCAGTTTGAGTAGCGGGAGGACCAGAACCGGGGAGCTGTTTTTT. This encodes CASSLSSGRTRTGELFF.